The 16 T cell receptor beta chains presented below share a single source sample, sequenced in a study of CD8 T cells in Susac syndrome. The RNA, about 0.5 to 1 ug, was put through reverse transcription using random hexamers. MiXCR, run by TCRdb on the immunoSEQ multiplex PCR reads, gives a single entry per CDR3 protein. Of hundreds of thousands of distinct CDR3 sequences listed, over 90% are singletons. The sequencing sample was made of CD4+ T cells from PBMCs. The receptors stem from a human donor with Susac syndrome.

V usage is TRBV4-2 and J usage is TRBJ2-7; no clear D gene. The germline CDR1 and CDR2 sequences are LGHNA and YNFKEQ. CDR3 length: 15 residues. Trimming took 3 bases from V and 0 from J, leaving 12 bases between them. The CDR3 loop reads CASSQPDSSSYEQYF. The CDR3 DNA reads as TGTGCCAGCAGCCAGCCTGACTCAAGCTCCTACGAGCAGTACTTC.

The DNA for the CDR3 is TGCAGTGCTAGGTTGGGGCGGGTTAATGAAAAACTGTTTTTT. The encoded protein is CSARLGRVNEKLFF. The gene calls are TRBV20-1 and TRBJ1-4; tentatively, D is TRBD1 (5 bases). CDR3 length: 14 residues. The germline V gene encodes CDR1 DFQATT and CDR2 SNEGSKA (reference sequence). The V and J ends lost 3 bases and 4 bases respectively, with 12 bases between them.

V is TRBV19 and J is TRBJ2-2; the D gene is possibly TRBD1 (6 bases). V dropped 5 bases and J dropped 5 bases, with 9 bases sitting between them. The germline CDR1 and CDR2 sequences are LNHDA and SQIVND (reference sequence). CDR3 size: 13 residues. The CDR3 DNA is TGTGCCAGTAGTCCAGGGGTAACCGGGGAGCTGTTTTTT. Residues: CASSPGVTGELFF.

V is TRBV12-5 and J is TRBJ2-7; D ambiguous. The germline gives CDR1 LGHNT, CDR2 FRNRAP. V was clipped by 5 bases and J by 4 bases, with 6 bases between them. The CDR3 is 11 residues long. CDR3 amino acids: CASGLQYEQYF. CDR3 in DNA: TGTGCTAGTGGTCTGCAGTACGAGCAGTACTTC.

This clonotype was recorded a few times. The V call is TRBV6-5, the J call TRBJ1-1, with D possibly TRBD1 on 5 matching bases. The CDR3 covers 12 residues. Germline values: CDR1 MNHEY, CDR2 SVGAGI. The ends were cut back, 0 bases at V and 7 bases at J, with 6 bases in the middle. CDR3 sequence: CASSYSRGEAFF. The CDR3 nucleotides read TGTGCCAGCAGTTACTCGAGGGGTGAAGCTTTCTTT.

V is TRBV7-2 and J is TRBJ2-7, with TRBD2 matching 9 bases. V dropped 2 bases and J dropped 2; count of bases not matched to a gene: 7. CDR1 and CDR2 (germline): SGHTA, FQGNSA. CDR3 length: 16 amino acids. CDR3 loop: CASSLRSGGSAYEQYF. DNA of the CDR3: TGTGCCAGCAGCTTACGCAGCGGGGGGTCCGCCTACGAGCAGTACTTC.

The chain joins TRBV19 to TRBJ1-1; TRBD1 matches at 7 bases. The CDR3 runs to 14 residues. V dropped 9 bases and J dropped 1; count of bases not matched to a gene: 8. Germline CDR1 is LNHDA and CDR2 is SQIVND (reference sequence). The chain's CDR3 is CARYAGQKNTEAFF. DNA for the CDR3: TGTGCCAGGTACGCGGGACAGAAGAACACTGAAGCTTTCTTT.

This sequence joins TRBV2 and TRBJ1-6; D might be TRBD1 (6 bases). Deletions cut 3 bases from V and 6 bases from J, with 9 bases between. This CDR3 contains 14 residues. Germline V CDR1 and CDR2: SNHLY, FYNNEI. Written as DNA, the CDR3 is TGTGCCAGCAGTGAGGGACAATTTAATTCACCCCTCCACTTT. This translates into CASSEGQFNSPLHF.

J is TRBJ2-7 and V is TRBV19; D is tentatively TRBD1 or TRBD2 (6 bases each). CDR1 and CDR2 (germline): LNHDA, SQIVND (reference sequence). V was clipped by 5 bases and J by 4 bases, with 12 bases between them. The CDR3 totals 13 residues. The CDR3 here is CASSLGGEYEQYF. CDR3 DNA sequence: TGTGCCAGTAGTTTGGGGGGCGAGTACGAGCAGTACTTC.

V gene TRBV29-1 combines with J gene TRBJ2-2; TRBD2 is a possible D gene (6 bases). The V and J ends lost 5 bases and 5 bases respectively, with 12 bases between them. Germline assignment: CDR1 SQVTM and CDR2 ANQGSEA. This CDR3 is 13 amino acids long. CDR3 residues: CSVRAAGTGELFF. CDR3 bases: TGCAGCGTTCGGGCCGCGGGAACCGGGGAGCTGTTTTTT.

This rearrangement joins TRBV3-1 to TRBJ2-7; TRBD2 aligns across 14 bases. Germline CDR1 reads LGHDT; CDR2 reads YNNKEL (reference sequence). The CDR3 length is 19 residues. The trim removed 4 bases at V and 2 bases at J, leaving 13 bases unmatched. The CDR3 reads CASSPETPGLAGVPYEQYF. CDR3 DNA: TGTGCCAGCAGCCCGGAGACCCCGGGACTAGCGGGGGTACCCTACGAGCAGTACTTC.

The chain combines TRBV5-4 with TRBJ2-3; TRBD1 matches at 10 bases. V trimming: 3 bases; J trimming: 5 bases; junction bases outside the gene matches: 9. The CDR3 extends over 16 amino acids. The germline V gene has CDR1 SGHNT and CDR2 YYREEE (reference sequence). CDR3 sequence: CASSSGRQGAGDTQYF. The DNA of the CDR3 is TGTGCCAGCAGCTCAGGCCGACAGGGGGCAGGAGATACGCAGTATTTT. The full variable domain, its missing parts supplied by reference TRBV5-4 and TRBJ2-3, is ETGVTQSPTHLIKTRGQQVTLRCSSQSGHNTVSWYQQALGQGPQFIFQYYREEENGRGNFPPRFSGLQFPNYSSELNVNALELDDSALYLCASSSGRQGAGDTQYFGPGTRLTVL.

V gene TRBV6-6 combines with J gene TRBJ1-5, with TRBD1 matching 7 bases. This CDR3 has 14 amino acids. Looked up from germline, CDR1 is MNHNY and CDR2 is SVGAGI (reference sequence). J lost 5 bases, V lost 6 bases, and 7 bases had no gene match. The CDR3 nucleotides read TGTGCCAGCAGCTCCAGGGGGAGGTATCAGCCCCAGCATTTT. Residues: CASSSRGRYQPQHF.

The chain joins TRBV7-6 to TRBJ2-6; D is unresolved. Germline loops: CDR1 SGHVS, CDR2 FNYEAQ. CDR3 size: 17 residues. Trimming removed 1 base at V and 0 bases at J, with 10 bases between. The CDR3 region is CASSLVGSDSGANVLTF. The CDR3 bases are TGTGCCAGCAGCTTAGTCGGCTCTGACTCTGGGGCCAACGTCCTGACTTTC.

The chain has TRBV28 and TRBJ1-5, with D hard to call. The CDR3 is 15 residues long. V was shortened by 3 bases and J by 3 bases, with 12 bases between the two germline ends. The germline V gene encodes CDR1 MDHEN and CDR2 SYDVKM. The CDR3 DNA follows: TGTGCCAGCAGTTTCCCACGGAGCACCAATCAGCCCCAGCATTTT. As protein: CASSFPRSTNQPQHF.

The J gene is TRBJ1-5, the V gene TRBV9, with D possibly being TRBD1 (6 bases). The CDR3 runs to 15 residues. The germline V gene has CDR1 SGDLS and CDR2 YYNGEE. Trimming removed 6 bases from V and 4 bases from J, with 17 bases in between. The CDR3: CASTRSDSENQPQHF. The CDR3 DNA reads TGTGCCAGCACCCGATCGGACAGTGAGAATCAGCCCCAGCATTTT.